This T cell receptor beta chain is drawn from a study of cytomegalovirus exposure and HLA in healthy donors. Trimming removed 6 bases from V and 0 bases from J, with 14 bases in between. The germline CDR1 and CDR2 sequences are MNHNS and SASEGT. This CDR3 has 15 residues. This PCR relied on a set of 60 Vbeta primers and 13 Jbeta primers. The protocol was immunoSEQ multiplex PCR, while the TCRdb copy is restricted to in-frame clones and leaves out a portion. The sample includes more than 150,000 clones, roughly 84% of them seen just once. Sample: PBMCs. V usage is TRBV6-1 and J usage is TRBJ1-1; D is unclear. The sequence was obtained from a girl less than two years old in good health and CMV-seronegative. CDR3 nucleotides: TGTGCCAGCAGGTATAGCAGAGAGTTGAACACTGAAGCTTTCTTT. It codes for CASRYSRELNTEAFF.